This passage covers 20 T cell receptor beta chains from one sample sequenced in a study of early stage breast cancer tumors. The data were produced by immunoSEQ multiplex PCR, yet TCRdb's version contains in-frame clones alone and is incomplete. The sample has some 28,000 clones; around three fifths are singletons. The sample consisted of breast tumor tissue. The source is a person aged 45-60 years with breast cancer.

The V and J genes are TRBV6-5 and TRBJ1-2; TRBD1 aligns across 8 bases. The CDR3 has 12 residues. V lost 6 bases, J lost 10 bases, and 7 bases stayed unmatched. The germline gives CDR1 MNHEY, CDR2 SVGAGI. CDR3 loop: CASSPGQGDYTF. CDR3 coding DNA: TGTGCCAGCAGCCCAGGACAGGGCGACTACACCTTC.

The gene calls are TRBV7-8 and TRBJ2-5; 15 bases agree with TRBD2. CDR1 and CDR2 (germline): SGHVS, FQNEAQ. The trim removed 3 bases at V and 5 bases at J, leaving 7 bases unmatched. This CDR3 comprises 17 residues. The CDR3 reads CASSFGLAGGPGETQYF. CDR3 nucleotide sequence: TGTGCCAGCAGCTTCGGACTAGCGGGAGGGCCGGGGGAGACCCAGTACTTC.

The rearrangement joins TRBV11-2 to TRBJ1-1; D is unresolved. V was trimmed by 3 bases and J by 4 bases, leaving 9 bases between them. The CDR3 runs to 13 residues. CDR1 and CDR2 (germline): SGHAT, FQNNGV. The chain's CDR3 is CASSFQGSTEAFF. CDR3 bases: TGTGCCAGCAGCTTTCAAGGGAGCACTGAAGCTTTCTTT.

The V gene is TRBV29-1, the J gene TRBJ2-1; 11 positions match TRBD2. Looked up from germline, CDR1 is SQVTM and CDR2 is ANQGSEA. Trimming cost V 6 bases and J 1 base; bases outside gene matches: 8. The CDR3 length is 16 residues. CDR3 coding DNA: TGCAGCGTGTTCCTTCTAGCGGGAGGTTCCTACAATGAGCAGTTCTTC. It translates to CSVFLLAGGSYNEQFF.

V is TRBV25-1 and J is TRBJ2-5, with D possibly being TRBD1 (5 bases). This CDR3 comprises 16 residues. V was pared by 7 bases and J by 1 base, with 19 bases between. From germline, CDR1 is MGHDK and CDR2 SYGVNS. DNA of the CDR3: TGTGCCAGCATAACCTCCCCCGGGCAGGGCCAAGAGACCCAGTACTTC. This codes for CASITSPGQGQETQYF.

The J gene is TRBJ2-3, the V gene TRBV10-1; either TRBD1 or TRBD2 may fit D (6 bases each). CDR1 WNHNN and CDR2 SYGVQD come from the germline V gene (reference sequence). V shed 7 bases and J shed 0 bases, with 11 bases lying between them. The CDR3 is made up of 14 amino acids. The CDR3 DNA is TGCGCCAGCAAGGGGGGAGCAAGCACAGATACGCAGTATTTT. Its protein is CASKGGASTDTQYF.

This clone came up a few times. The chain has TRBV6-5 and TRBJ2-5; 8 positions match TRBD2. This CDR3 has 14 residues. Germline trimming cut 7 bases from V and 4 bases from J; bases unmatched to any gene: 8. Germline-derived CDR1 and CDR2 are MNHEY and SVGAGI. The CDR3 protein is CASTHGREAETQYF. The CDR3 DNA follows: TGTGCCAGCACCCACGGGCGGGAGGCAGAGACCCAGTACTTC.

The J gene is TRBJ2-7, the V gene TRBV19, with TRBD1 as a possible D gene (6 bases). The CDR3 sequence is 12 residues long. Trimming pared 3 bases from V and 4 bases from J, leaving 7 bases between. Germline loops: CDR1 LNHDA, CDR2 SQIVND (reference sequence). The CDR3 protein is CASSMDSYEQYF. The DNA for the CDR3 is TGTGCCAGTAGTATGGACAGTTACGAGCAGTACTTC.

The chain uses TRBV28 and TRBJ2-6; D unresolved. Trimming shortened V by 3 bases and J by 0 bases, and 3 bases separated the two germline ends. Germline V CDR1 and CDR2: MDHEN, SYDVKM. The CDR3 is made up of 14 amino acids. CDR3 coding DNA: TGTGCCAGCAGTTTCCTCTCTGGGGCCAACGTCCTGACTTTC. Translating gives CASSFLSGANVLTF.

The rearrangement joins TRBV7-9 to TRBJ1-2; no clear D. CDR1 and CDR2 from the germline V gene are SEHNR and FQNEAQ (reference sequence). This CDR3 comprises 16 residues. The ends were cut back, 1 base at V and 5 bases at J, with 17 bases in the middle. The CDR3 loop is CASSLVGSRSPYGYTF. The CDR3 DNA is TGTGCCAGCAGCTTAGTTGGGAGCAGGAGTCCATATGGCTACACCTTC.

This clone has just a few counts. V is TRBV6-1 and J is TRBJ2-7, with D hard to call. V dropped 5 bases and J dropped 3 bases, with 11 bases sitting between them. Germline V CDR1 and CDR2: MNHNS, SASEGT. This CDR3 has 13 amino acids. The chain's CDR3 is CASSLRLFYEQYF. CDR3 nucleotide sequence: TGTGCCAGCAGTTTGCGCCTCTTCTACGAGCAGTACTTC.

This clone was observed a handful of times. The chain employs TRBV7-2 and TRBJ1-4; D may be TRBD1 (5 bases). From germline, CDR1 is SGHTA and CDR2 FQGNSA. V lost 1 base, J lost 7 bases, and 13 bases lay in between. This CDR3 contains 15 residues. CDR3 nucleotides: TGTGCCAGCAGCTTAGATCGGCAGGGAAGTGAAAAACTGTTTTTT. It codes for CASSLDRQGSEKLFF. The entire variable domain, with the rest obtained from reference TRBV7-2 and TRBJ1-4, is as follows: GAGVSQSPSNKVTEKGKDVELRCDPISGHTALYWYRQSLGQGLEFLIYFQGNSAPDKSGLPSDRFSAERTGGSVSTLTIQRTQQEDSAVYLCASSLDRQGSEKLFFGSGTQLSVL.

The chain links TRBV2 to TRBJ1-1; D is unclear. Trimming shortened V by 6 bases and J by 3 bases, and 11 bases separated the two germline ends. Germline CDR1 reads SNHLY; CDR2 reads FYNNEI. The length of the CDR3 is 13 residues. The CDR3 sequence is CASSLDGYTEAFF. The CDR3 DNA follows: TGTGCCAGCAGCCTGGACGGTTACACTGAAGCTTTCTTT.

There are a few counts of this clone. The chain has TRBV5-6 and TRBJ1-2, with a weak D call TRBD1 (6 bases). This CDR3 spans 16 amino acids. Deletions cut 4 bases from V and 5 bases from J, with 21 bases between. The germline gives CDR1 SGHDT, CDR2 YYEEEE. CDR3 sequence (DNA): TGTGCCAGCAGCAACCGACAGGTCTCAGTAAAATATGGCTACACCTTC. Translation gives CASSNRQVSVKYGYTF.

This sequence joins TRBV28 and TRBJ2-7; TRBD2 agrees at 7 bases. The junction had 8 bases not matched to a gene; V was cut back by 6 bases and J by 3 bases. Germline CDR1 and CDR2: MDHEN and SYDVKM. This CDR3 has 14 residues. CDR3 region: CASRLTREGYEQYF. CDR3 coding DNA: TGTGCCAGCAGGTTGACTAGGGAGGGCTACGAGCAGTACTTC.

V gene TRBV7-8 combines with J gene TRBJ1-2; tentative D call: TRBD1 (5 bases). There are 14 residues in the CDR3. Trimming pared 5 bases from V and 9 bases from J, leaving 19 bases between. Germline CDR1 reads SGHVS; CDR2 reads FQNEAQ. The CDR3 bases are TGTGCCAGCAGCGAAGGGGCTGGTGTAGTGAGCTACACCTTC. The encoded protein is CASSEGAGVVSYTF.

This clone was seen once. CDR3 sequence (DNA): TGTGCCTGGAGTGTTTGGGGGACTACAGATACGCAGTATTTT. It translates to CAWSVWGTTDTQYF. The chain has TRBV30 and TRBJ2-3; D perhaps matches TRBD2 (6 bases). CDR1 is GTSNPN, CDR2 SVGIG, per germline (reference sequence). The CDR3 consists of 14 residues. V was cut by 0 bases and J by 3 bases, with 10 bases left in between.

This clone was observed a handful of times. The chain employs TRBV7-9 and TRBJ2-7; D call uncertain. V was pared by 5 bases and J by 2 bases, with 10 bases between. Germline assignment: CDR1 SEHNR and CDR2 FQNEAQ (reference sequence). The CDR3 contains 13 residues. The CDR3 nucleotides read TGTGCCAGCAGCGCCCCGGCCCCCTACGAGCAGTACTTC. This translates into CASSAPAPYEQYF.

The chain joins TRBV9 to TRBJ2-3; 7 nucleotides agree with TRBD2. The CDR3 runs 14 residues. Germline V lookup: CDR1 SGDLS, CDR2 YYNGEE. V was pared by 3 bases and J by 3 bases, with 4 bases of the junction left unmatched. The CDR3 DNA sequence: TGTGCCAGCAGCGGGGGGGGGAGAACAGATACGCAGTATTTT. Translation gives CASSGGGRTDTQYF.

The rearrangement uses TRBV7-9 and TRBJ1-1; perhaps TRBD1 as D (5 bases). The CDR3 sequence is 16 residues long. V gave up 4 bases and J gave up 1 base, with 16 bases separating them. Germline V gene data show CDR1 as SEHNR and CDR2 as FQNEAQ (reference sequence). The CDR3 protein is CASSSVRWGENTEAFF. CDR3 in DNA: TGTGCCAGCAGCTCAGTCAGATGGGGGGAGAACACTGAAGCTTTCTTT.